This T cell receptor beta chain was captured in a study of regulatory T cells in long-lasting Graves disease (dated by TCRdb to the early 2020s). Regarding the complete study: Persistent Graves' disease meant more than 5 years of antithyroid drug treatment with TSH receptor autoantibodies that stayed positive. On average, persistent Graves' disease patients in the clinical cohort had been on antithyroid drugs for around ten years. Persistent Graves' disease patients were compared with newly diagnosed Graves' disease patients by peripheral blood TCR sequencing and RNA sequencing. A total of about 33 samples underwent TCR sequencing, from about 13 patients with persistent Graves' disease and 20 or so patients with newly diagnosed Graves' disease. The study was conducted in China and was registered as a clinical trial.

Preparation of the library involved multiplex PCR. Reads for this sample came from an Illumina HiSeq 4000. iRepertoire HTBI primers and Arm-PCR amplification of CDR3 regions were used to construct TCR beta libraries. PCR products were gel purified before sequencing. Under the source paper's analysis protocol: Gene usage analysis of CDR3 amino acid clonotypes used the approximately 62 TRBV and more than 13 TRBJ segments found across samples. COPE and FqMerger were used to merge filtered high-quality paired reads into contigs. BLAST was used to align contigs to IMGT TRBV, TRBD and TRBJ reference genes, with CDR3 defined following IMGT. Clonotypes above 0.1% frequency were classified as highly expanded clones. Repertoire diversity was measured by Shannon entropy, and V-J evenness by the Gini coefficient. Public clonotypes were defined as clonotypes shared by more than one individual. The public reads were run again by TCRdb, first through fastp at Q25 and then through MiXCR, and only productive beta chains were kept. Every distinct CDR3 protein forms one entry, paired with its most common genes and DNA. The V and J calls were not made by the authors but by TCRdb's processing. The sample profile shows 600,000 to 800,000 distinct CDR3 sequences; around 30% of them were found once. Of the sample, roughly 40% falls within the top ten clones.

Concerning this clonotype itself: The antigen it binds to is not known. Base qualities are not recorded, but no much larger clone differs from it by a single base.

The paper as a whole reports these results and caveats: Patients with persistent disease shared more public clonotypes (fewer than 3,000) than newly diagnosed patients did (about 970). TRBV28, TRBJ1-2 and TRBJ2-5 were preferentially used in persistent disease, while TRBV20-1 and TRBJ2-1 were favored in newly diagnosed disease. The small sample size was acknowledged by the authors as a limitation that may reduce accuracy. Lower TCR Shannon entropy and fewer highly expanded clones were observed in persistent Graves' disease patients than in newly diagnosed patients, which suggested clonal expansion. Only the TCR beta chain was sequenced and analyzed. Because the primary lesion, thyroid tissue, could not be accessed, the study looked at peripheral blood alone.

The trim is 2 bases for V and 7 bases for J, with a gap of 9 bases between the germline ends. The CDR3 measures 14 amino acids from cysteine to phenylalanine. Of the read, only the CDR3 DNA is kept; its 42 bases are in frame from base 1. The germline V gene supplies CDR1 ENHRY and CDR2 SYGVKD. The time point label here, explained by the study, means: persistent/refractory GD, antithyroid drugs over 5 years with positive TRAb. For both TCR sequencing and RNA sequencing, RNA was extracted from PBMCs in TRIzol. Graves' disease was diagnosed according to American Thyroid Association guidelines. The patients came from an endocrinology department in Xi'an, China. Each patient gave about 8.1 milliliters of peripheral blood, collected in an EDTA anticoagulant tube. PBMCs were isolated by Ficoll Paque Plus density gradient separation without further T cell sorting. An Agilent 2100 Bioanalyzer and agarose gel were used to assess RNA quality, and a NanoDrop 2000 was used to measure RNA concentration.

In this chain, TRBV10-3 is recombined with TRBJ1-6; no D gene call is confident. Sequenced here: peripheral blood mononuclear cells (PBMCs), sampled when the disease was refractory, from a patient treated with antithyroid drugs. The sequence came from a female donor with Graves disease. The CDR3 protein is CAISEEAMNSPLHF. In nucleotide form, the sequence is TGTGCCATCAGTGAGGAGGCAATGAATTCACCCCTCCACTTT.